The clone carrying this T cell receptor beta chain was seen a few times. The sample comes from a study of OX40 agonist ivuxolimab in advanced cancers. Clones were read by immunoSEQ multiplex PCR, and TCRdb kept only the in-frame ones, dropping some. The sample shows about 73,000 clones, roughly 86% of them seen only once. The V gene lost 3 bases and the J gene lost 7 bases, with 14 bases spanning the gap. The length of the CDR3 is 13 residues. Looked up from germline, CDR1 is SGDLS and CDR2 is YYNGEE. The V and J genes are TRBV9 and TRBJ2-7; a possible D gene is TRBD2 (5 bases). Here the sequenced sample was CD4+ or CD8+ T cells sorted from blood, taken in a trial of the OX40 agonist ivuxolimab. The clonotype was recovered from an adult with an advanced solid tumor such as melanoma, head and neck, liver or kidney cancer. Here the CDR3 DNA reads TGTGCCAGCAGCGCCTACGGAAGAGGGGAGCAGTACTTC. Protein sequence: CASSAYGRGEQYF. The whole variable domain, remainder taken from reference TRBV9 and TRBJ2-7, is DSGVTQTPKHLITATGQRVTLRCSPRSGDLSVYWYQQSLDQGLQFLIQYYNGEERAKGNILERFSAQQFPDLHSELNLSSLELGDSALYFCASSAYGRGEQYFGPGTRLTVT.